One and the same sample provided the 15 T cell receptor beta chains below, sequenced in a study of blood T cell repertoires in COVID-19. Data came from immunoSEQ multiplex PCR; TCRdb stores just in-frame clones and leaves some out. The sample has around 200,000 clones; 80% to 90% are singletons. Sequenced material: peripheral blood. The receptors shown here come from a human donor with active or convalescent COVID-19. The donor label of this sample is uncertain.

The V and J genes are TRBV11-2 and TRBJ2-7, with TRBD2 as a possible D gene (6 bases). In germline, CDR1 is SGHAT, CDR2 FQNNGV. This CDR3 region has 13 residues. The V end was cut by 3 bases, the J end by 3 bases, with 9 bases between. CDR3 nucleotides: TGTGCCAGCAGCTTGGGGACTGACTACGAGCAGTACTTC. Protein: CASSLGTDYEQYF.

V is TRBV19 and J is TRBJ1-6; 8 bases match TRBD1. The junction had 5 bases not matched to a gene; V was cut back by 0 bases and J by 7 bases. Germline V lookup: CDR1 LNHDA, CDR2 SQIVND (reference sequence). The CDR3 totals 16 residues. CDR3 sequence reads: CASSIDGQGGNSPLHF. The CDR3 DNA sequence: TGTGCCAGTAGTATAGACGGACAGGGTGGGAATTCACCCCTCCACTTT.

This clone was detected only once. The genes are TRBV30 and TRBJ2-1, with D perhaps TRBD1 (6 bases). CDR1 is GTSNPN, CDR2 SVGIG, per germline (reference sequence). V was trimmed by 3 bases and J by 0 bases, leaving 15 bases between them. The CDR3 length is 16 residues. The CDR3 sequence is CAWSPGQGSSYNEQFF. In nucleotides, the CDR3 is TGTGCCTGGAGCCCAGGCCAGGGGAGCTCCTACAATGAGCAGTTCTTC.

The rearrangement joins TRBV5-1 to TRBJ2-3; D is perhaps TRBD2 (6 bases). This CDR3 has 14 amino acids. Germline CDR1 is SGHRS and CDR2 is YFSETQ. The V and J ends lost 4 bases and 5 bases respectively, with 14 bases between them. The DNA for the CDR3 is TGCGCCAGCAGCGCTGCGGGGCGGGGAGATACGCAGTATTTT. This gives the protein CASSAAGRGDTQYF.

CDR3 DNA: TGTGCCAGCAGCGCACCAAAAGGGAAGCGGGGCTCCTACAATGAGCAGTTCTTC. Its protein product is CASSAPKGKRGSYNEQFF. J is TRBJ2-1 and V is TRBV9; 7 bases line up with TRBD2. V shed 3 bases, J shed 0 bases, and the junction held 12 bases outside the gene matches. The CDR3 contains 18 residues. From germline, CDR1 is SGDLS and CDR2 YYNGEE.

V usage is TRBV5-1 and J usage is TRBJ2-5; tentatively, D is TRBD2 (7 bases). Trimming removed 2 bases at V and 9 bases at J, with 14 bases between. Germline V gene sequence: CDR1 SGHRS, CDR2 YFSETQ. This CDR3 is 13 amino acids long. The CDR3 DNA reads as TGCGCCAGCAGCTTTGGCGGGGGCCAGGCCCAGTACTTC. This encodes CASSFGGGQAQYF.

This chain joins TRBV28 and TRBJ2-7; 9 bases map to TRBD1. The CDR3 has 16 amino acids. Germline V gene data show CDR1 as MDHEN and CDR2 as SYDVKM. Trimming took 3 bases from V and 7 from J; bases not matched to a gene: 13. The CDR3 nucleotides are TGTGCCAGCAGTTTTATATTGGGACAGGGCCTCGGGGAGCAGTACTTC. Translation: CASSFILGQGLGEQYF.

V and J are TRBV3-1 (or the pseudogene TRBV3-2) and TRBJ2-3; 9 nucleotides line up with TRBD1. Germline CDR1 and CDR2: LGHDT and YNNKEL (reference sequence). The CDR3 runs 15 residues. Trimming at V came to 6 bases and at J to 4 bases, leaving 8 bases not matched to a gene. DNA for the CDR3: TGTGCCAGCAGTTCCGGGACAGGGTCGTCAGATACGCAGTATTTT. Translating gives CASSSGTGSSDTQYF.

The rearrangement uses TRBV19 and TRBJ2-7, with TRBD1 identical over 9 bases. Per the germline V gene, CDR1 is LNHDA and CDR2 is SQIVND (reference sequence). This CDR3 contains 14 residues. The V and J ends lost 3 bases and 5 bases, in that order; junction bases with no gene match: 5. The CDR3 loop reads CASSIYRGQNEQYF. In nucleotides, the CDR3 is TGTGCCAGTAGTATCTACAGGGGGCAAAACGAGCAGTACTTC.

The CDR3 protein is CATSRGEGLAKNIQYF. In DNA, the CDR3 is TGTGCCACCAGCAGAGGTGAGGGTCTGGCCAAAAACATTCAGTACTTC. The chain carries TRBV15 and TRBJ2-4; a possible D gene is TRBD2 (5 bases). This CDR3 is built from 16 residues. Germline values: CDR1 LNHNV, CDR2 YYDKDF (reference sequence). The germline V and J ends were trimmed by 1 base and 1 base, with 11 bases remaining between them.

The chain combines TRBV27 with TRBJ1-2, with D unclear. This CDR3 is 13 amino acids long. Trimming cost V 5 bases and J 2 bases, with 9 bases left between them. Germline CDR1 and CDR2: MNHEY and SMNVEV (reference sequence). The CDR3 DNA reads TGTGCCAGCAGTCCATCAGTAAACTATGGCTACACCTTC. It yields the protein CASSPSVNYGYTF.

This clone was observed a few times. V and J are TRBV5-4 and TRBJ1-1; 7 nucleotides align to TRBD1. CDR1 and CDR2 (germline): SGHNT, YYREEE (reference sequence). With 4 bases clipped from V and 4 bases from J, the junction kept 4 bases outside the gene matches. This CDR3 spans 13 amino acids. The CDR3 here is CASSTRGSTEAFF. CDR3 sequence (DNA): TGTGCCAGCAGCACCAGGGGGAGCACTGAAGCTTTCTTT.

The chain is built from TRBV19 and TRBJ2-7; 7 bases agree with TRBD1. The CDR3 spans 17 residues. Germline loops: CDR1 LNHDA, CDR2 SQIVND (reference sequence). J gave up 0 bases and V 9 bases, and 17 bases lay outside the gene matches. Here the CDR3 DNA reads TGTGCCAGACCGACAGGGCGAGTCGAGCGTAGCTCCTACGAGCAGTACTTC. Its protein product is CARPTGRVERSSYEQYF.

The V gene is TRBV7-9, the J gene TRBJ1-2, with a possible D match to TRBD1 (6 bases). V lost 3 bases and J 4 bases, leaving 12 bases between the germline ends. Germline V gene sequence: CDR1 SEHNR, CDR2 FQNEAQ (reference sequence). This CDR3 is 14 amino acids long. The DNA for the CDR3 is TGTGCCAGCAGCTTGCCGAAAGGGGGCTATGGCTACACCTTC. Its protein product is CASSLPKGGYGYTF.

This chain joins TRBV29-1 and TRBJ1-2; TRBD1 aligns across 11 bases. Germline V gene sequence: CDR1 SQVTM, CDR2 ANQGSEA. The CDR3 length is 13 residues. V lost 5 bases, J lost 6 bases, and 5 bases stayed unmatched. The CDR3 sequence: CSVFSDRGHGYTF. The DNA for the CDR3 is TGCAGCGTTTTTTCGGACAGGGGGCATGGCTACACCTTC.